These T cell receptor beta chains were read from a single sample in a study of blood T cell repertoires in COVID-19. Assay used: immunoSEQ multiplex PCR; TCRdb lists only in-frame clones, some missing. The table has approximately 220,000 clones, about 80% seen once; the top ten hold 3%. Sequencing was done on a sample of peripheral blood. These receptors all come from a woman in her 30s who had recovered from COVID-19. Each CDR3 is given with its conserved first and last residue. The D gene is left open where the match is weak. Clone sizes are given selectively: once, few, many, or a class where the clone is expanded.

clone size: -
V gene: TRBV5-1
J gene: TRBJ2-7
D gene: TRBD2
CDR3 protein: CASSLVDSGVREQYF
CDR3 DNA: TGCGCCAGCAGCTTGGTGGATAGCGGGGTCCGCGAGCAGTACTTC

clone size: -
V gene: TRBV5-4
J gene: TRBJ2-7
D gene: -
CDR3 protein: CASSLASSREQYF
CDR3 DNA: TGTGCCAGCAGCTTGGCCAGCTCTAGAGAGCAGTACTTC

clone size: -
V gene: TRBV3-1/TRBV3-2
J gene: TRBJ1-1
D gene: -
CDR3 protein: CASSQDATGTEAFF
CDR3 DNA: TGTGCCAGCAGCCAAGATGCTACGGGCACTGAAGCTTTCTTT

clone size: -
V gene: TRBV6-5
J gene: TRBJ1-1
D gene: TRBD1
CDR3 protein: CASSSPGQRAFF
CDR3 DNA: TGTGCCAGCAGTTCCCCGGGACAGAGAGCTTTCTTT

clone size: -
V gene: TRBV5-4
J gene: TRBJ2-1
D gene: TRBD2
CDR3 protein: CASSLAGGLGNEQFF
CDR3 DNA: TGTGCCAGCAGCTTAGCGGGAGGGCTTGGTAATGAGCAGTTCTTC

clone size: -
V gene: TRBV7-2
J gene: TRBJ2-7
D gene: TRBD2
CDR3 protein: CASSPGLGGKSSYEQYF
CDR3 DNA: TGTGCCAGCAGCCCAGGACTAGGCGGTAAAAGCTCCTACGAGCAGTACTTC

clone size: -
V gene: TRBV7-9
J gene: TRBJ2-7
D gene: -
CDR3 protein: CASSRGSSTGQYF
CDR3 DNA: TGTGCCAGCAGCCGGGGATCTTCGACCGGGCAGTACTTC

clone size: -
V gene: TRBV7-9
J gene: TRBJ1-3
D gene: -
CDR3 protein: CASSFTGDTSGNTIYF
CDR3 DNA: TGTGCCAGCAGCTTCACAGGAGATACCTCTGGAAACACCATATATTTT

clone size: few
V gene: TRBV7-3
J gene: TRBJ2-7
D gene: TRBD1
CDR3 protein: CASSRDRGHEQYF
CDR3 DNA: TGTGCCAGCAGCCGGGACAGGGGCCACGAGCAGTACTTC

clone size: -
V gene: TRBV30
J gene: TRBJ2-2
D gene: -
CDR3 protein: CAWSPLPPGNLGELFF
CDR3 DNA: TGTGCCTGGAGTCCACTCCCACCGGGTAATCTCGGGGAGCTGTTTTTT

clone size: -
V gene: TRBV10-3
J gene: TRBJ1-2
D gene: TRBD1
CDR3 protein: CAISPGQGYTF
CDR3 DNA: TGTGCCATCAGTCCGGGACAGGGCTACACCTTC

clone size: -
V gene: TRBV19
J gene: TRBJ1-2
D gene: -
CDR3 protein: CASSIQGRDYGYTF
CDR3 DNA: TGTGCCAGTAGTATACAGGGTAGGGACTATGGCTACACCTTC

clone size: -
V gene: TRBV5-1
J gene: TRBJ1-3
D gene: -
CDR3 protein: CASSSSGLISGNTIYF
CDR3 DNA: TGCGCCAGCAGCTCTTCCGGACTGATCTCTGGAAACACCATATATTTT

clone size: -
V gene: TRBV6-6
J gene: TRBJ2-3
D gene: -
CDR3 protein: CASSSGLATDTQYF
CDR3 DNA: TGTGCCAGCAGTTCCGGACTTGCCACAGATACGCAGTATTTT

clone size: few
V gene: TRBV29-1
J gene: TRBJ2-2
D gene: TRBD2
CDR3 protein: CSVEIRTSGINTGELFF
CDR3 DNA: TGCAGCGTTGAGATACGGACTAGCGGAATAAACACCGGGGAGCTGTTTTTT

clone size: few
V gene: TRBV25-1
J gene: TRBJ1-2
D gene: TRBD1
CDR3 protein: CASRITGAYGYTF
CDR3 DNA: TGTGCCAGCAGGATTACAGGGGCCTATGGCTACACCTTC

clone size: -
V gene: TRBV28
J gene: TRBJ2-3
D gene: -
CDR3 protein: CASSFGAGPGTDTQYF
CDR3 DNA: TGTGCCAGCAGTTTTGGGGCGGGGCCCGGCACAGATACGCAGTATTTT

clone size: once
V gene: TRBV19
J gene: TRBJ1-2
D gene: -
CDR3 protein: CASSEPGYGYTF
CDR3 DNA: TGTGCCAGTAGTGAACCGGGCTATGGCTACACCTTC

clone size: -
V gene: TRBV29-1
J gene: TRBJ2-3
D gene: -
CDR3 protein: CSVDRWLDTQYF
CDR3 DNA: TGCAGCGTTGATAGATGGTTGGATACGCAGTATTTT

clone size: -
V gene: TRBV7-2
J gene: TRBJ2-1
D gene: -
CDR3 protein: CASSRDRHNEQFF
CDR3 DNA: TGTGCCAGCAGCCGCGACAGACACAATGAGCAGTTCTTC

clone size: -
V gene: TRBV12-5
J gene: TRBJ1-5
D gene: TRBD1
CDR3 protein: CASGLGQGEVQPQHF
CDR3 DNA: TGTGCTAGTGGTTTAGGGCAGGGGGAGGTTCAGCCCCAGCATTTT

clone size: few
V gene: TRBV2
J gene: TRBJ1-1
D gene: -
CDR3 protein: CASRFLTANTEAFF
CDR3 DNA: TGTGCCAGCAGGTTCCTAACAGCGAACACTGAAGCTTTCTTT

clone size: -
V gene: TRBV7-3
J gene: TRBJ2-1
D gene: -
CDR3 protein: CASSLFGNSYNEQFF
CDR3 DNA: TGTGCCAGCAGCTTATTCGGGAACTCCTACAATGAGCAGTTCTTC

clone size: once
V gene: TRBV28
J gene: TRBJ2-7
D gene: TRBD1
CDR3 protein: CASSLGQGGYEQYF
CDR3 DNA: TGTGCCAGCAGTTTGGGACAGGGCGGGTACGAGCAGTACTTC

clone size: -
V gene: TRBV19
J gene: TRBJ1-1
D gene: TRBD1
CDR3 protein: CASSTLTGGTEAFF
CDR3 DNA: TGTGCCAGTAGTACACTCACAGGGGGCACTGAAGCTTTCTTT

clone size: -
V gene: TRBV3-1/TRBV3-2
J gene: TRBJ1-5
D gene: -
CDR3 protein: CASSQAAGASNQPQHF
CDR3 DNA: TGTGCCAGCAGCCAAGCGGCAGGGGCGAGCAATCAGCCCCAGCATTTT

clone size: -
V gene: TRBV24-1
J gene: TRBJ2-2
D gene: -
CDR3 protein: CATSDFRDTGELFF
CDR3 DNA: TGTGCCACCAGTGATTTCAGGGACACCGGGGAGCTGTTTTTT

clone size: -
V gene: TRBV28
J gene: TRBJ2-3
D gene: TRBD2
CDR3 protein: CASSLAGEGADTQYF
CDR3 DNA: TGTGCCAGCAGTTTGGCGGGAGAGGGTGCAGATACGCAGTATTTT

clone size: -
V gene: TRBV10-3
J gene: TRBJ2-7
D gene: TRBD1
CDR3 protein: CAIGTVPYEQYF
CDR3 DNA: TGTGCCATAGGGACAGTGCCCTACGAGCAGTACTTC

clone size: -
V gene: TRBV6-2/TRBV6-3
J gene: TRBJ1-2
D gene: TRBD1
CDR3 protein: CASSWDRGYGYTF
CDR3 DNA: TGTGCCAGCAGTTGGGACAGGGGCTATGGCTACACCTTC

clone size: -
V gene: TRBV28
J gene: TRBJ2-7
D gene: TRBD2
CDR3 protein: CASSFAGADYEQYF
CDR3 DNA: TGTGCCAGCAGTTTCGCGGGAGCTGATTACGAGCAGTACTTC

clone size: -
V gene: TRBV6-6
J gene: TRBJ1-1
D gene: -
CDR3 protein: CASSFLEASEAFF
CDR3 DNA: TGTGCCAGCAGTTTTCTCGAGGCTTCAGAAGCTTTCTTT

clone size: once
V gene: TRBV5-1
J gene: TRBJ2-5
D gene: -
CDR3 protein: CASSPGGAEETQYF
CDR3 DNA: TGCGCCAGCAGCCCTGGGGGGGCCGAAGAGACCCAGTACTTC

clone size: -
V gene: TRBV2
J gene: TRBJ1-2
D gene: TRBD1
CDR3 protein: CASSEWDRDWVGYTF
CDR3 DNA: TGTGCCAGCAGTGAATGGGACAGGGATTGGGTTGGCTACACCTTC

clone size: -
V gene: TRBV7-9
J gene: TRBJ2-1
D gene: TRBD2
CDR3 protein: CASSLAFSGSAPPYNEQFF
CDR3 DNA: TGTGCCAGCAGCTTAGCGTTTAGCGGGAGCGCGCCTCCCTACAATGAGCAGTTCTTC

clone size: -
V gene: TRBV11-2
J gene: TRBJ2-7
D gene: TRBD1
CDR3 protein: CASSLVGTGTYEQYF
CDR3 DNA: TGTGCCAGCAGCTTAGTGGGGACAGGGACCTACGAGCAGTACTTC

clone size: -
V gene: TRBV3-1/TRBV3-2
J gene: TRBJ2-1
D gene: TRBD2
CDR3 protein: CASSPRLAGRRDEQFF
CDR3 DNA: TGTGCCAGCAGCCCCCGACTAGCGGGACGCCGCGATGAGCAGTTCTTC

clone size: -
V gene: TRBV7-9
J gene: TRBJ1-1
D gene: -
CDR3 protein: CASTNSGSGTKNTEAFF
CDR3 DNA: TGTGCCAGCACCAACTCTGGCTCCGGGACAAAGAACACTGAAGCTTTCTTT

clone size: -
V gene: TRBV9
J gene: TRBJ2-3
D gene: -
CDR3 protein: CASSVGGHPTDTQYF
CDR3 DNA: TGTGCCAGCAGCGTAGGCGGACACCCCACAGATACGCAGTATTTT

clone size: few
V gene: TRBV6-7
J gene: TRBJ2-3
D gene: TRBD1
CDR3 protein: CASTSGQGIRDTQYF
CDR3 DNA: TGTGCCAGCACCTCGGGACAGGGGATTCGAGATACGCAGTATTTT

clone size: -
V gene: TRBV19
J gene: TRBJ2-3
D gene: -
CDR3 protein: CASSHPSDTDTQYF
CDR3 DNA: TGTGCCAGTAGCCATCCTAGCGACACAGATACGCAGTATTTT

clone size: once
V gene: TRBV27
J gene: TRBJ2-7
D gene: -
CDR3 protein: CASSYSSYEQYF
CDR3 DNA: TGTGCCAGCAGTTACAGCTCCTACGAGCAGTACTTC

clone size: few
V gene: TRBV6-5
J gene: TRBJ1-3
D gene: -
CDR3 protein: CASSRVRSGNTIYF
CDR3 DNA: TGTGCCAGCAGTCGGGTTAGATCTGGAAACACCATATATTTT

clone size: -
V gene: TRBV11-2
J gene: TRBJ2-5
D gene: -
CDR3 protein: CASSLVPAGPKETQYF
CDR3 DNA: TGTGCCAGCAGCTTAGTTCCAGCGGGCCCAAAAGAGACCCAGTACTTC

clone size: -
V gene: TRBV25-1
J gene: TRBJ1-4
D gene: -
CDR3 protein: CASSEAGQGREKLFF
CDR3 DNA: TGTGCCAGCAGTGAAGCCGGGCAGGGGCGCGAAAAACTGTTTTTT